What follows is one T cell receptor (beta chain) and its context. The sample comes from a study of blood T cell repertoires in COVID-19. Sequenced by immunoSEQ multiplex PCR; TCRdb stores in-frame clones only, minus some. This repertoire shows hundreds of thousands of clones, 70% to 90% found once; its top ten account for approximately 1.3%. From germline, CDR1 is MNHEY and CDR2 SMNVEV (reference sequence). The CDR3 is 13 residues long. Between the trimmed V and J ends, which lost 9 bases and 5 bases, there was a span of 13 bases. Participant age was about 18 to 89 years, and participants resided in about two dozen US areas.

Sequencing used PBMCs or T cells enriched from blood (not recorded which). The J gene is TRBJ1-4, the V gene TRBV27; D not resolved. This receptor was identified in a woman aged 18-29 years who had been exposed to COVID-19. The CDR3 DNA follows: TGTGCCAGTCGTAGGCAGCGAAATGAAAAACTGTTTTTT. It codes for CASRRQRNEKLFF.